The T cell receptor (beta chain) under discussion was sequenced for a study of hypomethylating agent response in myelodysplastic syndrome. Whole-study context: The most frequent mutation was TET2, in about 50% of the 11 patients.

The CDR3 is made up of 15 amino acids. CDR1 is SGHRS and CDR2 is YFSETQ in the germline V gene. V trimming: 5 bases; J trimming: 1 base; junction bases outside the gene matches: 5. The assay was immunoSEQ multiplex PCR, and TCRdb's table has in-frame clones only and misses some. Here the sample spans about 6,300 clones, about 82% being singletons. This chain links TRBV5-1 with TRBJ1-2; TRBD1 matches 10 bases. This specimen was bone marrow, taken before or after starting hypomethylating agent treatment for myelodysplastic syndrome (not recorded which). The receptor's source is a human donor with myelodysplastic syndrome. CDR3 sequence reads: CASRTGTGDNYGYTF. The DNA of the CDR3 is TGCGCCAGCAGGACCGGGACAGGGGATAACTATGGCTACACCTTC.